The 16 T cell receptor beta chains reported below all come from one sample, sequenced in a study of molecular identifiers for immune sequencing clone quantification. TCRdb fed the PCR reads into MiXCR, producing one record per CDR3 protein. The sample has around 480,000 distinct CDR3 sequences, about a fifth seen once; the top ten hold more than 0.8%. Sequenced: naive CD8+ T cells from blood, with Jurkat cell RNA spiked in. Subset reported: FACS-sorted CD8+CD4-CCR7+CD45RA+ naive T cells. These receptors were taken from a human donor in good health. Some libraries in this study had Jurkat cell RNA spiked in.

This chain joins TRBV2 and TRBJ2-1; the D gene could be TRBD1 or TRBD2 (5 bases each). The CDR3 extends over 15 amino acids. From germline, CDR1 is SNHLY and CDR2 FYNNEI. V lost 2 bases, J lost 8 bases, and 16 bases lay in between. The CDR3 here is CASSETPGAFHEQFF. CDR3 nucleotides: TGTGCCAGCAGTGAAACCCCCGGGGCATTCCATGAGCAGTTCTTC. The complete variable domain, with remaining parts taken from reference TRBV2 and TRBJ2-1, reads EPEVTQTPSHQVTQMGQEVILRCVPISNHLYFYWYRQILGQKVEFLVSFYNNEISEKSEIFDDQFSVERPDGSNFTLKIRSTKLEDSAMYFCASSETPGAFHEQFFGPGTRLTVL.

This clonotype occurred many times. As DNA, the CDR3 is TGTGCCAGCAGGTCTGGGCCTACAGGGGGCCCTGAAGCTTTCTTT. Its protein is CASRSGPTGGPEAFF. The rearrangement links TRBV7-9 to TRBJ1-1, with 9 positions matching TRBD1. The CDR3 spans 15 residues. Trimming took 6 bases from V and 6 from J; bases not matched to a gene: 11. Germline V CDR1 and CDR2: SEHNR, FQNEAQ (reference sequence).

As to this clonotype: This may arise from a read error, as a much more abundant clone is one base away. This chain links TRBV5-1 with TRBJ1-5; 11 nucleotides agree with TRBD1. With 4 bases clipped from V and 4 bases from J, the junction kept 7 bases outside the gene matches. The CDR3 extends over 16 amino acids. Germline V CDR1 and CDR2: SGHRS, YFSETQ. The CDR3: CASSADRGRGNQPQHF. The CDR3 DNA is TGCGCCAGCAGCGCGGACAGGGGGCGGGGGAATCAGCCCCAGCATTTT. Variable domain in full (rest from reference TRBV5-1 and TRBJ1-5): KAGVTQTPRYLIKTRGQQVTLSCSPISGHRSVSWYQQTPGQGLQFLFEYFSETQRNKGNFPGRFSGRQFSNSRSEMNVSTLELGDSALYLCASSADRGRGNQPQHFGDGTRLSIL.

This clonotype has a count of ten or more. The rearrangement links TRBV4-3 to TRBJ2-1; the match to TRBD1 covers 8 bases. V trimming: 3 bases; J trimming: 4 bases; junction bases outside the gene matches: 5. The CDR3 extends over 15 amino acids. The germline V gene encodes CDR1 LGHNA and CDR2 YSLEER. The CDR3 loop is CASSQDRVGYNEQFF. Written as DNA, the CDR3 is TGCGCCAGCAGCCAGGACAGGGTCGGGTACAATGAGCAGTTCTTC.

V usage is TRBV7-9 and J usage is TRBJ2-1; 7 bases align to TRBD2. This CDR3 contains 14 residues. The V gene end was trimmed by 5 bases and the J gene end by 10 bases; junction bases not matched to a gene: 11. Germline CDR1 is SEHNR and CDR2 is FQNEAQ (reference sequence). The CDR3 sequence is CASSRPTSPGEQFF. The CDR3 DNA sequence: TGTGCCAGCAGCCGACCGACTAGCCCGGGCGAGCAGTTCTTC.

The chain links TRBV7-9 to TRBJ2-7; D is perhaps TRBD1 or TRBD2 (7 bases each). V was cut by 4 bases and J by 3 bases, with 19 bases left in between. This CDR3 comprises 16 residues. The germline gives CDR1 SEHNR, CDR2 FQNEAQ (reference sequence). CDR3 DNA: TGTGCCAGCAGCTCAGGGGGGGGATCAGGAAACTACGAGCAGTACTTC. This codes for CASSSGGGSGNYEQYF.

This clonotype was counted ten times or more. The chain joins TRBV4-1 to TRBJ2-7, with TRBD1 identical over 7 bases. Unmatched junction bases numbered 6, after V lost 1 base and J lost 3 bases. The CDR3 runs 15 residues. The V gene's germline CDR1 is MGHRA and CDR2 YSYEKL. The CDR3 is CASSQGVTGNYEQYF. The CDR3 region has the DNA TGCGCCAGCAGCCAAGGTGTGACAGGGAACTACGAGCAGTACTTC.

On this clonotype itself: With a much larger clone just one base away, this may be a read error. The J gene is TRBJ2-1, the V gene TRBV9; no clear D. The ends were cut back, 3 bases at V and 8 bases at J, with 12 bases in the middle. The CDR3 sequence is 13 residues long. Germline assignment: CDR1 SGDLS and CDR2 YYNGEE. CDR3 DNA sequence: TGTGCCAGCAGCGCCGCCAGGTACCATGAGCAGTTCTTC. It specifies CASSAARYHEQFF.

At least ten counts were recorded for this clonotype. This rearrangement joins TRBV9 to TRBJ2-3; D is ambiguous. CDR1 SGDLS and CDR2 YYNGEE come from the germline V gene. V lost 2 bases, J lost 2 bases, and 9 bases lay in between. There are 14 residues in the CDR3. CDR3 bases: TGTGCCAGCAGCGTGGGCGGCCTCACAGATACGCAGTATTTT. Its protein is CASSVGGLTDTQYF.

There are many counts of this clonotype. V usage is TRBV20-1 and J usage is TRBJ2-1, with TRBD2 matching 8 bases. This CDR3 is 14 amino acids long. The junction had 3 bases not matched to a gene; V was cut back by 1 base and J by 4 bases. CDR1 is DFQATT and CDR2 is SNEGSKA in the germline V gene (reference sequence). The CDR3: CSARVLADYNEQFF. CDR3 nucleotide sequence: TGCAGTGCTAGAGTACTAGCGGATTACAATGAGCAGTTCTTC.

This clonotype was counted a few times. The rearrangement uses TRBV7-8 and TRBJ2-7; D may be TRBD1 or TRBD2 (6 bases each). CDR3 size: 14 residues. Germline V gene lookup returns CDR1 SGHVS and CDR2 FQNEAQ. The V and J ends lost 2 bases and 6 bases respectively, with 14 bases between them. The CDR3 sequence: CASSLLGGPFEQYF. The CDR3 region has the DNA TGTGCCAGCAGCTTATTGGGGGGCCCTTTCGAGCAGTACTTC. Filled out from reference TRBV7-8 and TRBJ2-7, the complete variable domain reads GAGVSQSPRYKVAKRGQDVALRCDPISGHVSLFWYQQALGQGPEFLTYFQNEAQLDKSGLPSDRFFAERPEGSVSTLKIQRTQQEDSAVYLCASSLLGGPFEQYFGPGTRLTVT.

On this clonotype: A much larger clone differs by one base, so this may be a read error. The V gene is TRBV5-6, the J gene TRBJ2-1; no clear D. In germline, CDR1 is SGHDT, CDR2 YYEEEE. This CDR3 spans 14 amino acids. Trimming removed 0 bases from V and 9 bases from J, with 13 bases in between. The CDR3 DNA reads TGTGCCAGCAGCTTGGGGCAGGTTCACGGTGAGCAGTTCTTC. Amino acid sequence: CASSLGQVHGEQFF.

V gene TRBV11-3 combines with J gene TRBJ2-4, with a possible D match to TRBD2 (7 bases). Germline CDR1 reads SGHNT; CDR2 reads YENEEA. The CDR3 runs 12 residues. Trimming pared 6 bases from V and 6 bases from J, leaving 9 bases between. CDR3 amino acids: CASSGGANIQYF. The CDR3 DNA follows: TGTGCCAGCAGTGGGGGGGCAAACATTCAGTACTTC.

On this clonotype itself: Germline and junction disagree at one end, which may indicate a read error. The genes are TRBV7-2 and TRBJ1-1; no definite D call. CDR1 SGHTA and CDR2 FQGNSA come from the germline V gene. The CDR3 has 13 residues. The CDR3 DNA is TGTGCCAGCAGCATCCGAACGGTGGATGGAGCTTCCTTT. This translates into CASSIRTVDGASF. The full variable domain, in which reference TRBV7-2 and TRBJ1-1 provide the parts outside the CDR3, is GAGVSQSPSNKVTEKGKDVELRCDPISGHTALYWYRQSLGQGLEFLIYFQGNSAPDKSGLPSDRFSAERTGGSVSTLTIQRTQQEDSAVYLCASSIRTVDGASFGQGTRLTVV.

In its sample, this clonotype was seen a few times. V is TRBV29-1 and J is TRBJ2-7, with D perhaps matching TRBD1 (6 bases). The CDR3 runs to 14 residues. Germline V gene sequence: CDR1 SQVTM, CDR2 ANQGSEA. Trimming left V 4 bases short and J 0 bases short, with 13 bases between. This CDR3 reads CSVVNREFSYEQYF. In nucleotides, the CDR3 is TGCAGCGTTGTGAACAGGGAATTCTCCTACGAGCAGTACTTC.

CDR3 protein: CSGLSVYEQYF. Here the CDR3 DNA reads TGCAGTGGCTTGTCGGTCTACGAGCAGTACTTC. This chain links TRBV20-1 with TRBJ2-7, with D hard to call. CDR3 length: 11 residues. V was pared by 7 bases and J by 3 bases, with 10 bases between. The germline CDR1 and CDR2 sequences are DFQATT and SNEGSKA (reference sequence).